This T cell receptor (beta chain) derives from a study of T cell repertoires in cytomegalovirus infection. Study in general: Public signatures in TCR beta pointed to CMV infection and matching HLA type.

Study-wide results and limits: The ex vivo response was dominated by HLA-C-restricted CMV-specific TCR beta clonotypes.

TCRdb redid the calling of the reads with MiXCR, one entry per CDR3 protein. This table holds about 200,000 distinct CDR3 sequences, approximately 9.7% found once. In regard to this clonotype: Its antigen is not known.

Per germline, CDR1 MDHEN and CDR2 SYDVKM. The germline V and J ends were trimmed by 7 bases and 7 bases, with 13 bases remaining between them. The CDR3 spans 13 residues. Material for sequencing was PBMCs. This clonotype was obtained from a human donor in good health (CMV status not recorded). Some clones in this sample may be carry-over from other donors' samples. V and J are TRBV28 and TRBJ1-4; TRBD1 is a possible D gene (6 bases). Here the CDR3 reads CASIHREGEKLFF. The CDR3 DNA sequence: TGTGCCAGCATCCACAGGGAGGGTGAAAAACTGTTTTTT.